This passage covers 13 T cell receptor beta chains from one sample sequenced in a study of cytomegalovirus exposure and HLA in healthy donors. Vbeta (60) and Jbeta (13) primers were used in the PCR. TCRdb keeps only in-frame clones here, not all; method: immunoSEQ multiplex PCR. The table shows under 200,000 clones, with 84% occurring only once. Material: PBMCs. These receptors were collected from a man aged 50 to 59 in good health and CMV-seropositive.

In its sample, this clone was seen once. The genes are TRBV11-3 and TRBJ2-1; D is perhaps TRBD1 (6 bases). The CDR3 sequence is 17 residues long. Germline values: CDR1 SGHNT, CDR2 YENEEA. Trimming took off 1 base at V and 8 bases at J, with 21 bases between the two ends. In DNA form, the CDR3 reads TGTGCCAGCAGCTTAGGATCTTGGACAGTAAGAGGCGATGAGCAGTTCTTC. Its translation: CASSLGSWTVRGDEQFF.

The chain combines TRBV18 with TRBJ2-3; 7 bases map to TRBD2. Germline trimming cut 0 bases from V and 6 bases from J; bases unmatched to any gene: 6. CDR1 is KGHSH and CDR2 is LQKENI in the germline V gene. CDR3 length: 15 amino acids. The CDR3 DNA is TGTGCCAGCTCACCACCGGGTGGGAGGGCTGATACGCAGTATTTT. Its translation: CASSPPGGRADTQYF.

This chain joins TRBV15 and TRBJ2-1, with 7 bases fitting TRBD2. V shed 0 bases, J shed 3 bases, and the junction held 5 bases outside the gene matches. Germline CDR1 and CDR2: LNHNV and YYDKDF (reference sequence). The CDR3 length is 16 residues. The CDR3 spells CATSRELAVNYNEQFF. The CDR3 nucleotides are TGTGCCACCAGCAGAGAGCTAGCGGTTAACTACAATGAGCAGTTCTTC.

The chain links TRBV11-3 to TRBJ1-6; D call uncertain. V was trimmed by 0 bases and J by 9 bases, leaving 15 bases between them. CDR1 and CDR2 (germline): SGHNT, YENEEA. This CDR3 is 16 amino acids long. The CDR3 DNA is TGTGCCAGCAGCTTAGATCTAAATGGAAGACTTTCACCCCTCCACTTT. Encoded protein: CASSLDLNGRLSPLHF. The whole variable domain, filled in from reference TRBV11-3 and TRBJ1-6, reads EAGVVQSPRYKIIEKKQPVAFWCNPISGHNTLYWYLQNLGQGPELLIRYENEEAVDDSQLPKDRFSAERLKGVDSTLKIQPAELGDSAVYLCASSLDLNGRLSPLHFGNGTRLTVT.

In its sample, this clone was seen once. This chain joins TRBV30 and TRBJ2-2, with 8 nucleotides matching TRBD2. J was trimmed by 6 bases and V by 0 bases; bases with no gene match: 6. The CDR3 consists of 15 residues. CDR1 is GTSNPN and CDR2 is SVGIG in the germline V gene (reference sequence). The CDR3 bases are TGTGCCTGGAGTGTACTGGTCGGGGGGGCCGGGGAGCTGTTTTTT. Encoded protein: CAWSVLVGGAGELFF.

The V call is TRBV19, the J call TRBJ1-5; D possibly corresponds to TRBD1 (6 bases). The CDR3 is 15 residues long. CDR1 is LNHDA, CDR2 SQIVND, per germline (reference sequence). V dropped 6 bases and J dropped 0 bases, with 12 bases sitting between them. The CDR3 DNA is TGTGCCAGTAGGACCACACAGGGTAGCAATCAGCCCCAGCATTTT. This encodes CASRTTQGSNQPQHF.

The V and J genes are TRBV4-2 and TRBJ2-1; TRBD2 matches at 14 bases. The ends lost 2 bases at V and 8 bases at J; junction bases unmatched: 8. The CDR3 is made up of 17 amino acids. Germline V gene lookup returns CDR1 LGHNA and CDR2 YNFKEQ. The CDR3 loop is CASSQRATSGRADEQFF. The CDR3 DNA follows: TGTGCCAGCAGCCAACGAGCGACTAGCGGGAGGGCCGATGAGCAGTTCTTC.

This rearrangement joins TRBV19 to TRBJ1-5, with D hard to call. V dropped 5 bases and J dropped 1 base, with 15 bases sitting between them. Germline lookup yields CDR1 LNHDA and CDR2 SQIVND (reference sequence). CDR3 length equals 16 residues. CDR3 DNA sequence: TGTGCCAGTAGTTCCCCCCCAGGTAGGAGCAATCAGCCCCAGCATTTT. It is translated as CASSSPPGRSNQPQHF.

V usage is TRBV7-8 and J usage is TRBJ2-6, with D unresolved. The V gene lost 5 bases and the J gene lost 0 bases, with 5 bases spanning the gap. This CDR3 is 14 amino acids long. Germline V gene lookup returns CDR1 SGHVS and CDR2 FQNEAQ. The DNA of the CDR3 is TGTGCCAGCAGCACGCGCTCTGGGGCCAACGTCCTGACTTTC. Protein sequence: CASSTRSGANVLTF.

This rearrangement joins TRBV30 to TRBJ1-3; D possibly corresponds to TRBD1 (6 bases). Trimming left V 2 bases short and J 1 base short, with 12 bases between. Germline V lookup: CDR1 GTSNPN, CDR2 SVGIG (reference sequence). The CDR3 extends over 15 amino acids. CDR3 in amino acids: CAWSRTARSGNTIYF. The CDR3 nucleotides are TGTGCCTGGAGTCGGACAGCGCGGTCTGGAAACACCATATATTTT. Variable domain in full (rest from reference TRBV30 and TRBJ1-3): SQTIHQWPATLVQPVGSPLSLECTVEGTSNPNLYWYRQAAGRGLQLLFYSVGIGQISSEVPQNLSASRPQDRQFILSSKKLLLSDSGFYLCAWSRTARSGNTIYFGEGSWLTVV.

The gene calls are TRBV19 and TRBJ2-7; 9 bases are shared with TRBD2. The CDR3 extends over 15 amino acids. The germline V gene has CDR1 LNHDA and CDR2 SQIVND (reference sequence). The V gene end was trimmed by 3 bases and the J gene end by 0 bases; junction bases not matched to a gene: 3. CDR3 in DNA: TGTGCCAGTAGTATCCGTAGCGGGAGCTCCTACGAGCAGTACGTC. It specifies CASSIRSGSSYEQYV.

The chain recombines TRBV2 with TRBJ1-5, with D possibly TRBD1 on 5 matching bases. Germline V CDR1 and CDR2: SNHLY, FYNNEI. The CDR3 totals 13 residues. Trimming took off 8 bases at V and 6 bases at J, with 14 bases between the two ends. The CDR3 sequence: CASRVQGTQPQHF. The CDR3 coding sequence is TGTGCCAGCCGGGTCCAGGGCACTCAGCCCCAGCATTTT.

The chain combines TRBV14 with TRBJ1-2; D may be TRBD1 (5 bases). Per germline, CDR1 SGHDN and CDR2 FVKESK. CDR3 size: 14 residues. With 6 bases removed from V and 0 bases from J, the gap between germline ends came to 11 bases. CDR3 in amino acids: CASRHQGPNYGYTF. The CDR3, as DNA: TGTGCCAGCAGACATCAGGGTCCTAACTATGGCTACACCTTC. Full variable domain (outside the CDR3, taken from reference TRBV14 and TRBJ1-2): EAGVTQFPSHSVIEKGQTVTLRCDPISGHDNLYWYRRVMGKEIKFLLHFVKESKQDESGMPNNRFLAERTGGTYSTLKVQPAELEDSGVYFCASRHQGPNYGYTFGSGTRLTVV.